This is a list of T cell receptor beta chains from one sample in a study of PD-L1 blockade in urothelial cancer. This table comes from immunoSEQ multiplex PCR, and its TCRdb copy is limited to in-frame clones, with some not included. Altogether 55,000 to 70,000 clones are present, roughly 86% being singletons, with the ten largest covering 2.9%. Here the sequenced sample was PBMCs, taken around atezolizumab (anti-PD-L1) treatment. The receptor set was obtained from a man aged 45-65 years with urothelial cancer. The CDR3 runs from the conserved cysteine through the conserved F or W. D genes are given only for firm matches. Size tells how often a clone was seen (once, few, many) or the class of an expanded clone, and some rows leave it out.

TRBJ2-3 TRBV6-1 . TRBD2 TGTGCCAGCACTGAAACACTAGCGCTCACAGATACGCAGTATTTT CASTETLALTDTQYF
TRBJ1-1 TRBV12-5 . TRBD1 TGTGCTAGTGCCCCTCCGGGACAGGGGAGGGAAAAGAACACTGAAGCTTTCTTT CASAPPGQGREKNTEAFF
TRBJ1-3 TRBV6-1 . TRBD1 TGTGCCAGCAGTGAAGGACAGGGTGGAAACACCATATATTTT CASSEGQGGNTIYF
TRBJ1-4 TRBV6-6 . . TGTGCCAGCAGTTACGGGAGAGTAACTAATGAAAAACTGTTTTTT CASSYGRVTNEKLFF
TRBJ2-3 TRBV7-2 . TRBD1 TGTGCCAGCAGCCCCGGACAGGCCACAGATACGCAGTATTTT CASSPGQATDTQYF
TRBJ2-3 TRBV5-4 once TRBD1 TGTGCCAGCACCGAGAAAGGGGGCGGGTTCACAGATACGCAGTATTTT CASTEKGGGFTDTQYF
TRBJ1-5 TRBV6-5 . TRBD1 TGTGCCAGCAGTTCGACAGGGGTCAATCAGCCCCAGCATTTT CASSSTGVNQPQHF
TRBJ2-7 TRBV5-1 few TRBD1 TGCGCCAGCAGCATAGACAGGGATGAGCAGTACTTC CASSIDRDEQYF
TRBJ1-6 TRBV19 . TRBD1 TGTGCCAGTAGATCGAGGGACAGTAATAATTCACCCCTCCACTTT CASRSRDSNNSPLHF
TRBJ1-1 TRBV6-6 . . TGTGCCAGCAGTCCTCCCGGGGGGAGCACTGAAGCTTTCTTT CASSPPGGSTEAFF
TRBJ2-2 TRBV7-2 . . TGTGCCAGCAGCTTCAGCACCGGGGAGCTGTTTTTT CASSFSTGELFF
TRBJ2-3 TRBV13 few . TGTGCCAGCAGCTCAAAGGGGCGCACAGATACGCAGTATTTT CASSSKGRTDTQYF
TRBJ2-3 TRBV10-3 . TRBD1 TGTGCCATCAGTGATTGGGACAGCAACACAGATACGCAGTATTTT CAISDWDSNTDTQYF
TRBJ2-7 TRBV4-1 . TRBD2 TGCGCCAGCAGCCCCTCACTAGCGGCTCCCTACGAGCAGTACTTC CASSPSLAAPYEQYF
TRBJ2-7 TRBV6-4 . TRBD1 TGTGCCAGCAGGGGACAGAACCCGGGGGAGCAGTACTTC CASRGQNPGEQYF
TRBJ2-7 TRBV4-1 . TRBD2 TGCGCCAGCAGCCCTAGCGGGAGACTCGAGCAGTACTTC CASSPSGRLEQYF
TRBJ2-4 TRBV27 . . TGTGCCAGCAGCCCGGGGTCGGGGAAGAGGTCCAAAAACATTCAGTACTTC CASSPGSGKRSKNIQYF
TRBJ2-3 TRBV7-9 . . TGTGCCAGCAGCCCAGGACTACTCACAGATACGCAGTATTTT CASSPGLLTDTQYF
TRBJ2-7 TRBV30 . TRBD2 TGTGCCTGGAATCGCGGGAGGGCCTACGAGCAGTACTTC CAWNRGRAYEQYF
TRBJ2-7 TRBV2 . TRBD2 TGTGCCATCATACGACTAGCACCGGACTACGAGCAGTACTTC CAIIRLAPDYEQYF
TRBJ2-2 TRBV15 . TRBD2 TGTGCCACCAGCAATGGACTAGCTTCAGAACGGGAGCTGTTTTTT CATSNGLASERELFF
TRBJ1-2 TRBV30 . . TGTGCCTGGAGTGTACTCGGCAGGGGATACGGCTACACCTTC CAWSVLGRGYGYTF
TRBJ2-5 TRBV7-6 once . TGTGCCAGCACCCGGGAGACGGCGGAGACCCAGTACTTC CASTRETAETQYF
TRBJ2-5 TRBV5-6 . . TGTGCCAGCAGCTTGGGAACAGCTCAAGAGACCCAGTACTTC CASSLGTAQETQYF
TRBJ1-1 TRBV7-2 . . TGTGCCAGCAGCCTTATGCTAGTGACTGAAGCTTTCTTT CASSLMLVTEAFF
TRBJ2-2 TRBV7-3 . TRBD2 TGTGCCAGCAGTTTGACTAGCGGGAGGATCGCGAACACCGGGGAGCTGTTTTTT CASSLTSGRIANTGELFF
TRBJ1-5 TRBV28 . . TGTGCCAGCAGTGACTGGGGCCAGCCCCAGCATTTT CASSDWGQPQHF
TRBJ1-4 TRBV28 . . TGTGCCAGCAGTCCGGCGGGGGCAACTAATGAAAAACTGTTTTTT CASSPAGATNEKLFF
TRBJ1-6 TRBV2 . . TGTGCCAGCAGTTTACAGAGCTCCTATAATTCACCCCTCCACTTT CASSLQSSYNSPLHF
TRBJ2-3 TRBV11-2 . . TGTGCCAGCAGCTTGGGTGACCTGCGGGATACGCAGTATTTT CASSLGDLRDTQYF
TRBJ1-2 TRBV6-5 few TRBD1 TGTGCCAGCAGTTACGGGACAGAAAACTATGGCTACACCTTC CASSYGTENYGYTF
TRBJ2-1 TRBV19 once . TGTGCCAGTAGTATAGCGGGGAATACTGAGCAGTTCTTC CASSIAGNTEQFF
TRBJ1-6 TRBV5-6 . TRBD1 TGTGCCAGCAGCTTGGAAACAGGGGCGGCGGGTTCACCCCTCCACTTT CASSLETGAAGSPLHF
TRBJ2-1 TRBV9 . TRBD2 TGTGCCAGCAGCGTAGGTGGCGGGGGGGGATACAATGAGCAGTTCTTC CASSVGGGGGYNEQFF
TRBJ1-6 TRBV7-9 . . TGTGCCAGCCGACCCGACGGGAATTCACCCCTCCACTTT CASRPDGNSPLHF
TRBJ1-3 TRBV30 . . TGTGCCTGGAGTGTAGAATTTCCGAGCTCTGGAAACACCATATATTTT CAWSVEFPSSGNTIYF
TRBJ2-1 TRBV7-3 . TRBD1 TGTGCCAGCAGCCAAGGACAGGTGAACAATGAGCAGTTCTTC CASSQGQVNNEQFF
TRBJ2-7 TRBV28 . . TGTGCCAGCCGGAGCAGGGGTCGCACCTACGAGCAGTACTTC CASRSRGRTYEQYF
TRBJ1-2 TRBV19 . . TGTGCCAGTAGTATGCAGACATATGGCTACACCTTC CASSMQTYGYTF
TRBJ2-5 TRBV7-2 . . TGTGCCAGCAGCTTAGCGGCAGGTCTGGGAGAGACCCAGTACTTC CASSLAAGLGETQYF
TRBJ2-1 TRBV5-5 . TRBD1 TGTGCCAGCAGCAACGGGACAGGGTCTTACAATGAGCAGTTCTTC CASSNGTGSYNEQFF
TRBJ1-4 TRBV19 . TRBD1 TGTGCCAGTAGCCGGGACAGGGGCGGCGAAAAACTGTTTTTT CASSRDRGGEKLFF
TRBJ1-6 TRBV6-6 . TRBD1 TGTGCCAGCAGTTACAGGGACAGTAATAATTCACCCCTCCACTTT CASSYRDSNNSPLHF
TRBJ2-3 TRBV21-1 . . TGTGCCAGCAGCAAAGCTGGTGGGGCGGCGGGAGTTTATTGCACAGATACGCAGTATTTT CASSKAGGAAGVYCTDTQYF
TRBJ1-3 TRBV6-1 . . TGTGCCAGCAGTGAATCGAGATACTCTGGAAACACCATATATTTT CASSESRYSGNTIYF
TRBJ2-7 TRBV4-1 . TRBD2 TGCGCCAGCAGCCTCTGGACTAGCGGGATGGGATCCTACGAGCAGTACTTC CASSLWTSGMGSYEQYF
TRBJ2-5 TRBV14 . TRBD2 TGTGCCAGCAATGTAGCGGGCCAAGAGACCCAGTACTTC CASNVAGQETQYF
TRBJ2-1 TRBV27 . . TGTGCCAGCAGTCCCTGGGGACATTCCGACAATGAGCAGTTCTTC CASSPWGHSDNEQFF
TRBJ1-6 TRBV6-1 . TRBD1 TGTGCCAGCAGTGAGCTACAGGGGGTTAATTCACCCCTCCACTTT CASSELQGVNSPLHF
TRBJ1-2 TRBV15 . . TGTGCCACCAGCAGAGCCGCGGGCAGCGGGGGCTACACCTTC CATSRAAGSGGYTF